This T cell receptor (beta chain) was captured in a study of T-cell reconstitution after alpha-beta-depleted transplantation in children (dated by TCRdb to about 2016). For the wider study: Using TCR repertoire profiling, the study followed T-cell immune reconstitution in a quantitative way in children after TCRalphabeta/CD19-depleted allogeneic hematopoietic cell transplantation.

This clonotype has just a few counts. It has no known antigen specificity. The input lacks base qualities; no much larger clone sits a single base away. Library creation used PCR. The instrument was an Illumina HiSeq 2500. TCR libraries were prepared with molecular barcoding, using unique molecular identifiers to normalize TCRbeta repertoire quantification. Using fastp trimming at Q25 and MiXCR clonotype assembly, TCRdb reanalyzed the public sequencing data and kept in-frame beta chains. Rows merge per CDR3 protein into single entries with the most common DNA and genes. The sample table holds about 370,000 distinct CDR3 sequences, of which roughly 22% were seen once. Together, the top ten hold about 3.8% of the sample. V loses 7 bases at its end and J loses 0 bases; junction bases beyond the gene matches: 6. The CDR3 runs 14 residues from the cysteine to the phenylalanine. Just CDR3 DNA is preserved here, 42 bases in frame from base 1. CDR1 and CDR2, per the germline V gene, are SQVTM and ANQGSEA.

The receptor's source is a human donor who donated a stem cell graft to a child with acute myeloid leukemia. Material: PBMCs from the stem cell graft donor, obtained from the stem cell graft. The V and J segments used are TRBV29-1 and TRBJ2-1; 7 of the junction bases match TRBD2. CDR3 region: CSAEKRDSYNEQFF. The nucleotide sequence is TGCAGCGCCGAAAAGCGGGACTCCTACAATGAGCAGTTCTTC.